This paragraph reports one TCR beta chain. For unsorted samples, genomic DNA was extracted from tens of millions of PBMCs. Germline CDR1 SGHTA, CDR2 FQGNSA. The CDR3 runs to 10 residues. The V end was cut by 7 bases, the J end by 8 bases, with 6 bases between. The repertoire was sequenced with immunoSEQ multiplex PCR; TCRdb's copy has only in-frame clones and lacks some. The data hold about 490,000 clones, with roughly four fifths observed a single time. These data belong to a study of shared clonotypes between healthy human individuals. Material: PBMCs. The chain is built from TRBV7-2 and TRBJ2-1; D uncertain. The receptor's source is a woman in her thirties or forties in good health. Some clones in this sample may be carry-over from other donors' samples. The CDR3 loop is CASIGDEQFF. The CDR3 region has the DNA TGTGCCAGCATCGGCGATGAGCAGTTCTTC.